Shown below are 24 T cell receptor beta chains from a single sample sequenced in a study of Graves' ophthalmopathy and Graves' hyperthyroidism. Transcripts of RNA were the source for amplifying TCR beta CDR3 regions. Second-round multiplex PCR followed a first-round RT-PCR using HTBI primers. A single record per CDR3 protein comes from TCRdb applying MiXCR to the multiplex PCR reads. The sample yields some 750,000 distinct CDR3 sequences, about 44% seen once. The sequenced sample consisted of peripheral blood. The origin of the receptors is an adult man with Graves' ophthalmopathy.

This clonotype was counted a single time. The chain employs TRBV2 and TRBJ2-5, with D perhaps TRBD2 (5 bases). Trimming removed 5 bases at V and 4 bases at J, with 20 bases between. Germline-derived CDR1 and CDR2 are SNHLY and FYNNEI. The CDR3 has 16 amino acids. CDR3 region: CASSKRRRRSRETQYF. CDR3 in DNA: TGTGCCAGCAGTAAAAGGCGGAGGAGAAGCCGAGAGACCCAGTACTTC. Combining the CDR3 with reference TRBV2 and TRBJ2-5 gives the whole variable domain EPEVTQTPSHQVTQMGQEVILRCVPISNHLYFYWYRQILGQKVEFLVSFYNNEISEKSEIFDDQFSVERPDGSNFTLKIRSTKLEDSAMYFCASSKRRRRSRETQYFGPGTRLLVL.

The V and J genes are TRBV29-1 and TRBJ2-2, with TRBD1 matching 8 bases. The length of the CDR3 is 14 residues. The germline V gene encodes CDR1 SQVTM and CDR2 ANQGSEA. V lost 6 bases, J lost 5 bases, and 8 bases stayed unmatched. In DNA, the CDR3 is TGCAGCGTGGACCGGACAGGGAAGACCGGGGAGCTGTTTTTT. It encodes CSVDRTGKTGELFF.

This clonotype was counted between two and nine times. This chain joins TRBV7-9 and TRBJ1-5; tentative D call: TRBD1 (6 bases). The V and J ends lost 5 bases and 9 bases respectively, with 14 bases between them. The CDR3 totals 13 residues. Germline V gene sequence: CDR1 SEHNR, CDR2 FQNEAQ (reference sequence). CDR3 region: CASSRGETGPQHF. Here the CDR3 DNA reads TGTGCCAGCAGCCGGGGGGAGACAGGGCCCCAGCATTTT.

A note on this clonotype: The junction departs from the called germline gene at one end, perhaps through a read error. V gene TRBV10-3 combines with J gene TRBJ1-1, with a tentative D call TRBD1 (5 bases). The CDR3 spans 15 residues. Germline V CDR1 and CDR2: ENHRY, SYGVKD. The CDR3 protein is CASSYKDILNTEAFF. CDR3 DNA: TGTGCCAGCAGTTACAAGGACATCCTGAACACTGAAGCTTTCTTT.

This clonotype was seen only a few times. The rearrangement joins TRBV6-5 to TRBJ2-7; TRBD1 aligns across 8 bases. CDR1 and CDR2 from the germline V gene are MNHEY and SVGAGI. CDR3 length equals 15 residues. Trimming at V came to 0 bases and at J to 5 bases, leaving 6 bases not matched to a gene. The CDR3 protein is CASSYSGQGGHEQYF. CDR3 DNA: TGTGCCAGCAGTTACTCAGGACAGGGTGGCCACGAGCAGTACTTC.

About this clonotype itself: At one end the junction does not follow the germline gene, possibly because of a read error. J is TRBJ2-2 and V is TRBV19; 8 positions agree with TRBD1. In germline, CDR1 is LNHDA, CDR2 SQIVND (reference sequence). This CDR3 contains 16 residues. The CDR3 DNA reads as TGTGCCGGTAGTCCGGGACAGGAGAAGAACACCGGGGAGCTGTTTTTT. It yields the protein CAGSPGQEKNTGELFF.

This clonotype was counted a few times. This sequence joins TRBV6-1 and TRBJ2-7; 8 nucleotides agree with TRBD1. Germline V gene data show CDR1 as MNHNS and CDR2 as SASEGT. This CDR3 is built from 13 residues. The V gene end was trimmed by 3 bases and the J gene end by 5 bases; junction bases not matched to a gene: 3. CDR3 nucleotides: TGTGCCAGCAGTGAGACAGGGGTCGACGAGCAGTACTTC. Protein sequence: CASSETGVDEQYF.

This clonotype has at least ten counts. A much larger clone differs by one base, so this may be a read error. This chain connects TRBV10-3 to TRBJ2-7; D may be TRBD1 or TRBD2 (6 bases each). Germline V gene data show CDR1 as ENHRY and CDR2 as SYGVKD. The CDR3 runs 12 residues. Trimming removed 3 bases from V and 4 bases from J, with 7 bases in between. CDR3 sequence: CAISEGGYEQYF. CDR3 DNA: TGTGCCATCAGTGAAGGGGGGTACGAGCAGTACTTC.

CDR3 protein: CASTFSGTLYEQYF. CDR3 nucleotides: TGTGCCAGCACTTTTAGCGGGACACTCTACGAGCAGTACTTC. This chain joins TRBV28 and TRBJ2-7; the match to TRBD2 covers 8 bases. Trimming took 7 bases from V and 3 from J; bases not matched to a gene: 8. Germline loops: CDR1 MDHEN, CDR2 SYDVKM. The CDR3 covers 14 residues.

This clonotype has a single count. An end of the junction differs from the germline gene, which may be a read error. The chain links TRBV29-1 to TRBJ1-2, with no clear D. Germline V gene lookup returns CDR1 SQVTM and CDR2 ANQGSEA. CDR3 length: 11 amino acids. The CDR3 region is CSLERNYGYTF. For the CDR3, the DNA is TGCAGCCTTGAGAGGAACTATGGCTACACCTTC. The full variable domain, with the rest looked up from reference TRBV29-1 and TRBJ1-2, is SAVISQKPSRDICQRGTSLTIQCQVDSQVTMMFWYRQQPGQSLTLIATANQGSEATYESGFVIDKFPISRPNLTFSTLTVSNMSPEDSSIYLCSLERNYGYTFGSGTRLTVV.

V is TRBV24-1 and J is TRBJ1-5, with TRBD1 matching over 7 bases. The V gene end was trimmed by 11 bases and the J gene end by 2 bases; junction bases not matched to a gene: 11. Germline CDR1 is KGHDR and CDR2 is SFDVKD. The CDR3 covers 15 residues. CDR3 bases: TGTGCCAGTAGCGGCAGGGGGAGAGGCAATCAGCCCCAGCATTTT. The encoded protein is CASSGRGRGNQPQHF.

The rearrangement uses TRBV15 and TRBJ1-2; D ambiguous. Per germline, CDR1 LNHNV and CDR2 YYDKDF (reference sequence). This CDR3 comprises 13 residues. V lost 3 bases and J lost 2, with 7 bases in between. The CDR3 protein is CATSSGWNYGYTF. The CDR3 region has the DNA TGTGCCACCAGCAGCGGTTGGAACTATGGCTACACCTTC. The entire variable domain, with the rest obtained from reference TRBV15 and TRBJ1-2, is as follows: DAMVIQNPRYQVTQFGKPVTLSCSQTLNHNVMYWYQQKSSQAPKLLFHYYDKDFNNEADTPDNFQSRRPNTSFCFLDIRSPGLGDTAMYLCATSSGWNYGYTFGSGTRLTVV.

This clonotype appeared many times. The chain links TRBV7-8 to TRBJ2-5; D may be TRBD1 or TRBD2 (6 bases each). V shed 2 bases and J shed 2 bases, with 9 bases lying between them. Germline-derived CDR1 and CDR2 are SGHVS and FQNEAQ. The CDR3 totals 14 residues. CDR3 protein: CASSLRGTQETQYF. CDR3 nucleotides: TGTGCCAGCAGCTTACGCGGGACACAAGAGACCCAGTACTTC.

The gene calls are TRBV20-1 and TRBJ2-7; tentative D call: TRBD1 (6 bases). V was clipped by 0 bases and J by 6 bases, with 18 bases between them. In germline, CDR1 is DFQATT, CDR2 SNEGSKA (reference sequence). The CDR3 totals 15 residues. CDR3 sequence (DNA): TGCAGTGCTAGAGAACTCCTAGGGGGAGACGCCGAGCAGTACTTC. Amino acids: CSARELLGGDAEQYF.

The table lists this clonotype with many counts. The J gene is TRBJ1-2, the V gene TRBV2, with D possibly TRBD1 on 5 matching bases. Germline values: CDR1 SNHLY, CDR2 FYNNEI. Trimming removed 5 bases from V and 4 bases from J, with 11 bases in between. This CDR3 is 13 amino acids long. CDR3 in amino acids: CASSTGPPYGYTF. The CDR3 DNA follows: TGTGCCAGCAGTACGGGACCGCCCTATGGCTACACCTTC. The complete variable domain, with remaining parts taken from reference TRBV2 and TRBJ1-2, reads EPEVTQTPSHQVTQMGQEVILRCVPISNHLYFYWYRQILGQKVEFLVSFYNNEISEKSEIFDDQFSVERPDGSNFTLKIRSTKLEDSAMYFCASSTGPPYGYTFGSGTRLTVV.

This clonotype was recorded at least ten times. This chain connects TRBV10-3 to TRBJ1-6; D is unclear. The V end lost 7 bases, the J end lost 6 bases, and 10 bases lay between the germline ends. The CDR3 runs to 13 residues. Per the germline V gene, CDR1 is ENHRY and CDR2 is SYGVKD. In nucleotides, the CDR3 is TGTGCCATCAACCCCTCGGCTAATTCACCCCTCCACTTT. The encoded protein is CAINPSANSPLHF.

In this sample, this clonotype turned up a few times. The J gene is TRBJ2-2, the V gene TRBV25-1; D possibly corresponds to TRBD1 (6 bases). The CDR3 is 15 residues long. V was cut by 5 bases and J by 6 bases, with 16 bases left in between. Germline CDR1 reads MGHDK; CDR2 reads SYGVNS. DNA of the CDR3: TGTGCCAGCAGTAATGCAGGGGCTGGCCCCGGGGAGCTGTTTTTT. This translates into CASSNAGAGPGELFF.

In regard to this clonotype: Since a much larger clone is just one base distant, this may be a read error. This chain connects TRBV11-3 to TRBJ1-4; D remains unclear. This CDR3 is 15 amino acids long. Germline-derived CDR1 and CDR2 are SGHNT and YENEEA. CDR3 loop: CAGSLGMGGNEKLFF. CDR3 in DNA: TGTGCCGGCAGCTTAGGTATGGGCGGAAATGAAAAACTGTTTTTT.

This clonotype has ten or more counts. CDR3: CSAWTGQRQPQHF. The CDR3 bases are TGCAGTGCATGGACAGGGCAGCGCCAGCCCCAGCATTTT. The rearrangement uses TRBV20-1 and TRBJ1-5; 8 bases fit TRBD1. The J segment lost 7 bases and the V segment lost 6 bases, leaving 8 bases of the junction unmatched. The CDR3 is 13 residues long. CDR1 is DFQATT, CDR2 SNEGSKA, per germline (reference sequence).

The gene calls are TRBV6-6 and TRBJ1-1; maybe TRBD1 (6 bases). CDR3 length equals 14 residues. V lost 2 bases to trimming and J lost 2 bases, with 9 bases between them. In germline, CDR1 is MNHNY, CDR2 SVGAGI (reference sequence). The CDR3 here is CASSYRTVNTEAFF. Written as DNA, the CDR3 is TGTGCCAGCAGTTACCGGACAGTAAACACTGAAGCTTTCTTT.

This clonotype has just a few counts. The chain employs TRBV7-9 and TRBJ2-7; 10 bases align to TRBD1. V lost 4 bases, J lost 2 bases, and 8 bases stayed unmatched. CDR3 length: 16 amino acids. Germline V CDR1 and CDR2: SEHNR, FQNEAQ (reference sequence). The CDR3 region is CASSSHDRGHPYEQYF. The CDR3 DNA follows: TGTGCCAGCAGCTCCCATGACAGGGGGCACCCCTACGAGCAGTACTTC.

The chain carries TRBV14 and TRBJ1-1; D is unclear. The germline V gene has CDR1 SGHDN and CDR2 FVKESK. V was trimmed by 2 bases and J by 5 bases, leaving 12 bases between them. The CDR3 is 14 residues long. CDR3 amino acids: CASSQLLGSTEAFF. The CDR3 nucleotides read TGTGCCAGCAGCCAACTTCTGGGAAGTACTGAAGCTTTCTTT. Using reference TRBV14 and TRBJ1-1 for the parts outside the CDR3, the full variable domain is EAGVTQFPSHSVIEKGQTVTLRCDPISGHDNLYWYRRVMGKEIKFLLHFVKESKQDESGMPNNRFLAERTGGTYSTLKVQPAELEDSGVYFCASSQLLGSTEAFFGQGTRLTVV.

The V call is TRBV20-1, the J call TRBJ2-7; 7 nucleotides line up with TRBD1. Germline-derived CDR1 and CDR2 are DFQATT and SNEGSKA (reference sequence). Losses at the gene ends were 5 bases for V and 1 base for J; bases not matched to a gene: 8. The CDR3 is 14 residues long. CDR3 sequence (DNA): TGCAGTGCTTCCCCAGGGGGAGTTTCCTACGAGCAGTACTTC. This gives the protein CSASPGGVSYEQYF.

This clonotype was recorded at least ten times. The chain uses TRBV10-3 and TRBJ2-7, with 7 nucleotides matching TRBD1. V gave up 6 bases and J gave up 2 bases; unmatched junction bases: 13. The length of the CDR3 is 16 residues. Germline V gene lookup returns CDR1 ENHRY and CDR2 SYGVKD. The CDR3 sequence: CAISEDRDRLTYEQYF. The DNA for the CDR3 is TGTGCCATCAGCGAGGACCGGGACAGACTTACCTACGAGCAGTACTTC.